This TCR beta chain was found in a study of regulatory T cells in long-lasting Graves disease. HTBI primers from iRepertoire and Arm-PCR of CDR3 regions yielded the TCR beta libraries. TCRdb re-analysed the multiplex PCR reads in MiXCR, keeping a single row per CDR3 protein. The data contain a few hundred thousand distinct CDR3 sequences, over 15% of them singletons. The time point denotes: newly diagnosed GD, antithyroid drugs for less than 3 months. Making the TCR library involved RNA that had been extracted from PBMCs. Per germline, CDR1 SEHNR and CDR2 FQNEAQ (reference sequence). The CDR3 is 13 residues long. Turning to this clonotype: The germline gene is not matched at one end of the junction; a read error may be the cause.

In addition, the sample was reused for a study of T cells in Graves' hyperthyroidism and ophthalmopathy. Per that study: Clinical symptoms, serum thyroxine and TRAb, thyroid ultrasound and orbital computed tomography were used for the diagnoses. Researchers ran a first-round RT-PCR on the TCR CDR3 using the HTBI primer set.

The sequences come from peripheral blood mononuclear cells (PBMCs), collected at new diagnosis, from a patient treated with antithyroid drugs. The genes are TRBV7-9 and TRBJ2-7; D gene ambiguous. The TCR sequence derives from a man aged 35-49 years with Graves disease. This CDR3 reads CASSEQSSYDQYF. The DNA for the CDR3 is TGTGCCAGCAGCGAGCAGAGCTCCTACGATCAGTACTTC.